This entry describes one T cell receptor beta chain. Its specificity is not known. This sample stems from a study of human T cells and chemical hapten exposure. About the study: Donors were sensitized with 2% DPC on the upper inner arm.

CDR1 and CDR2 (germline): MNHEY, SVGEGT. The CDR3 is made up of 16 amino acids. Trimming removed 6 bases from V and 5 bases from J; junction bases left unmatched: 12. Each CDR3 protein gets one entry after TCRdb re-called the RACE reads with MiXCR. Of just over 350,000 distinct CDR3 sequences listed, under 6.5% were seen once; the top ten hold around 6%. Study outcomes and limitations: More PT1 expanded TCRs went with higher patch test scores.

Time point indicated: patch test 2, 6 weeks after DPC sensitization. The treatment was: therapeutic diphenylcyclopropenone sensitization with weekly scalp DPC. Blood was collected ahead of every patch test applied. The sequence was collected from a woman between 18 and 29 years old with alopecia areata. Some clones in this sample may be carry-over from other donors' samples. The sequences come from whole blood, collected in connection with sensitization to the hapten diphenylcyclopropenone (DPC). This rearrangement joins TRBV6-2 or TRBV6-3 to TRBJ2-1, with 8 nucleotides matching TRBD2. The CDR3 DNA follows: TGTGCCAGCAGCCGTTCGCGCGGGGGGCACGACAATGAGCAGTTCTTC. As protein: CASSRSRGGHDNEQFF.